This T cell receptor beta chain was found in a study of blood T cell repertoires in COVID-19. Turning to the study itself: The United States, Italy and Spain were the sources of the acute and convalescent COVID-19 samples.

The CDR3 totals 16 residues. V trimming: 1 base; J trimming: 0 bases; junction bases outside the gene matches: 4. The V gene's germline CDR1 is KGHSH and CDR2 LQKENI. Data came from immunoSEQ multiplex PCR; TCRdb stores just in-frame clones and leaves some out. The repertoire holds 50,000 or so clones, with 90% as singletons. This chain links TRBV18 with TRBJ2-7; 9 bases fit TRBD1. Input material: peripheral blood. The TCR sequence derives from a human donor with active COVID-19. The donor label of this sample is uncertain. The DNA for the CDR3 is TGTGCCAGCTCACCACGTCCGGGACAGGGCTCCTACGAGCAGTACTTC. Translating gives CASSPRPGQGSYEQYF. The full variable domain, with the rest looked up from reference TRBV18 and TRBJ2-7, is NAGVMQNPRHLVRRRGQEARLRCSPMKGHSHVYWYRQLPEEGLKFMVYLQKENIIDESGMPKERFSAEFPKEGPSILRIQQVVRGDSAAYFCASSPRPGQGSYEQYFGPGTRLTVT.